This T cell receptor (beta chain) was observed in a study of OX40 agonist ivuxolimab in advanced cancers. The overall study: Among those enrolled, mean age was about 63 years (range about 23 to 79) and about 81% were male.

Blood specimens came from baseline, cycle 4 day 1, and cycle 7 day 1. There are 15 residues in the CDR3. Germline loops: CDR1 LNHDA, CDR2 SQIVND (reference sequence). V was cut by 6 bases and J by 0 bases, with 12 bases left in between. Sequencing used immunoSEQ multiplex PCR; TCRdb keeps in-frame clones, though not all of them. Of approximately 76,000 clones in the sample, about 90% were seen once. V gene TRBV19 combines with J gene TRBJ1-5; D is unresolved. This TCR came from an adult with an advanced solid tumor such as melanoma, head and neck, liver or kidney cancer. Sequences were derived from CD4+ or CD8+ T cells sorted from blood, sampled in a trial of the OX40 agonist ivuxolimab. The CDR3 sequence is CASSLDRNSNQPQHF. The CDR3 DNA reads TGTGCCAGTAGCCTGGACCGGAATAGCAATCAGCCCCAGCATTTT.